This T cell receptor (beta chain) emerged from a study of control samples from healthy donors and cancer patients. The germline V gene encodes CDR1 SGHTA and CDR2 FQGNSA. V shed 0 bases and J 8 bases; nucleotides not matched to a gene: 8. The CDR3 extends over 15 amino acids. The table came from immunoSEQ multiplex PCR; TCRdb's copy has only in-frame clones and leaves some out. The sample lists 150,000 to 200,000 clones, 85% to 95% occurring once. Source material: blood. This chain joins TRBV7-2 and TRBJ1-1, with TRBD1 identical over 8 bases. This TCR came from a woman between 40 and 55 years old in good health. The CDR3, as DNA: TGTGCCAGCAGCTTAGCGTCCGGGACAGGCCTCGAAGCTTTCTTT. This translates into CASSLASGTGLEAFF.